These 30 T cell receptor beta chains were all obtained from the same sample, sequenced in a study of cytomegalovirus exposure and HLA in healthy donors. TCRdb keeps only in-frame clones here, not all; method: immunoSEQ multiplex PCR. The table has 60,000 to 70,000 clones, more than 85% seen once. The sequenced material came from PBMCs. The receptors come from a man aged 18-30 years in good health and CMV-seropositive.

The V and J genes are TRBV5-1 and TRBJ2-3; TRBD2 is a possible D gene (5 bases). CDR3 length: 15 residues. Germline CDR1 reads SGHRS; CDR2 reads YFSETQ. Trimming stripped 3 bases from V and 2 bases from J, with 13 bases between. In DNA, the CDR3 is TGCGCCAGCAGCTCGGACGGAGACTACACAGATACGCAGTATTTT. Protein product: CASSSDGDYTDTQYF.

This clone was seen once. The genes are TRBV5-1 and TRBJ1-2; D might be TRBD1 (5 bases). The CDR3 is 14 residues long. Germline values: CDR1 SGHRS, CDR2 YFSETQ. Trimming removed 0 bases from V and 6 bases from J, with 12 bases in between. In DNA, the CDR3 is TGCGCCAGCAGCTTGGACGACAGCTACGATGGCTACACCTTC. It yields the protein CASSLDDSYDGYTF.

The V and J genes are TRBV2 and TRBJ2-7, with 7 bases identical to TRBD2. Germline V gene lookup returns CDR1 SNHLY and CDR2 FYNNEI. The CDR3 length is 19 residues. The V gene end was trimmed by 7 bases and the J gene end by 4 bases; junction bases not matched to a gene: 25. The CDR3 protein is CASIGAGVKRRALTYEQYF. In DNA, the CDR3 is TGTGCCAGCATTGGGGCGGGGGTTAAGCGGAGGGCCCTGACGTACGAGCAGTACTTC.

The chain joins TRBV28 to TRBJ2-3; TRBD2 matches 8 bases. This CDR3 region has 14 residues. The germline V gene has CDR1 MDHEN and CDR2 SYDVKM. Losses at the gene ends were 5 bases for V and 4 bases for J; bases not matched to a gene: 5. CDR3 region: CASSGRGAADTQYF. CDR3 in DNA: TGTGCCAGCAGTGGGCGGGGGGCGGCAGATACGCAGTATTTT.

The chain is built from TRBV2 and TRBJ2-7; TRBD2 aligns across 9 bases. Germline V gene lookup returns CDR1 SNHLY and CDR2 FYNNEI. Trimming removed 8 bases from V and 0 bases from J; junction bases left unmatched: 2. The CDR3 totals 13 residues. CDR3 coding DNA: TGTGCCAGCGCGGGGGGGAGCTCCTACGAGCAGTACTTC. This translates into CASAGGSSYEQYF. The full variable domain, completed using reference TRBV2 and TRBJ2-7, is EPEVTQTPSHQVTQMGQEVILRCVPISNHLYFYWYRQILGQKVEFLVSFYNNEISEKSEIFDDQFSVERPDGSNFTLKIRSTKLEDSAMYFCASAGGSSYEQYFGPGTRLTVT.

V is TRBV7-8 and J is TRBJ2-1; 8 bases line up with TRBD2. Trimming at V came to 5 bases and at J to 0 bases, leaving 3 bases not matched to a gene. This CDR3 is 15 amino acids long. Germline loops: CDR1 SGHVS, CDR2 FQNEAQ. The CDR3 coding sequence is TGTGCCAGCAGCCCCAGCGGGAGCTCCTACAATGAGCAGTTCTTC. The encoded protein is CASSPSGSSYNEQFF.

The J gene is TRBJ2-4, the V gene TRBV7-9; TRBD1 matches at 9 bases. V lost 5 bases to trimming and J lost 5 bases; unmatched junction nucleotides: 10. The germline V gene encodes CDR1 SEHNR and CDR2 FQNEAQ (reference sequence). The CDR3 covers 16 residues. The CDR3 DNA reads TGTGCCAGCAGCCCCCAGTCCCGGGACAGGGAAAACATTCAGTACTTC. Translating it yields CASSPQSRDRENIQYF.

J is TRBJ2-1 and V is TRBV6-6, with 7 bases aligning to TRBD1. The CDR3 is made up of 14 amino acids. With 3 bases clipped from V and 9 bases from J, the junction kept 8 bases outside the gene matches. Germline V gene lookup returns CDR1 MNHNY and CDR2 SVGAGI (reference sequence). The CDR3 DNA reads as TGTGCCAGCAGTTATCTTACAGGGGAGAGTGAGCAGTTCTTC. The encoded protein is CASSYLTGESEQFF.

The CDR3 region is CASSSRTSGSYEQYF. The CDR3 coding sequence is TGTGCCAGCAGCTCGCGGACTAGCGGGAGCTACGAGCAGTACTTC. This chain links TRBV7-9 with TRBJ2-7; 13 bases map to TRBD2. CDR1 is SEHNR and CDR2 is FQNEAQ in the germline V gene (reference sequence). Trimming at V came to 4 bases and at J to 3 bases, leaving 3 bases not matched to a gene. CDR3 size: 15 residues.

The chain employs TRBV19 and TRBJ2-7; TRBD2 might be the D (6 bases). CDR1 is LNHDA and CDR2 is SQIVND in the germline V gene (reference sequence). The CDR3 has 15 residues. The germline V and J ends were trimmed by 7 bases and 5 bases, with 21 bases remaining between them. CDR3 sequence (DNA): TGTGCCAGTAACATGGGGCTCGCGGGAACCCACGAGCAGTACTTC. It yields the protein CASNMGLAGTHEQYF.

The chain joins TRBV5-1 to TRBJ2-3, with a weak D call TRBD2 (5 bases). The CDR3 is 13 residues long. V was pared by 0 bases and J by 4 bases, with 6 bases between. Germline CDR1 SGHRS, CDR2 YFSETQ. The CDR3 reads CASSLAGADTQYF. The CDR3 DNA sequence: TGCGCCAGCAGCTTGGCCGGGGCAGATACGCAGTATTTT.

The chain uses TRBV15 and TRBJ1-3, with 7 bases that match TRBD1. The germline CDR1 and CDR2 sequences are LNHNV and YYDKDF (reference sequence). The CDR3 is made up of 17 amino acids. The junction had 7 bases not matched to a gene; V was cut back by 0 bases and J by 2 bases. Here the CDR3 DNA reads TGTGCCACCAGCAGAGATAGGAGACAGGGTACTGGAAACACCATATATTTT. Protein: CATSRDRRQGTGNTIYF.

J is TRBJ1-2 and V is TRBV27, with 8 bases identical to TRBD1. Germline V CDR1 and CDR2: MNHEY, SMNVEV (reference sequence). The CDR3 consists of 15 residues. V shed 6 bases, J shed 4 bases, and the junction held 10 bases outside the gene matches. CDR3 DNA: TGTGCCAGCAGCCCCCGACAGGGGCAGGGCTATGGCTACACCTTC. Translation: CASSPRQGQGYGYTF.

The CDR3 DNA follows: TGTGCCAGCAGCTTAGCCACAGGGTGGGCTGGAAACACCATATATTTT. The encoded protein is CASSLATGWAGNTIYF. The chain couples TRBV7-6 to TRBJ1-3; weak D call: TRBD1 (6 bases). The CDR3 extends over 16 amino acids. From germline, CDR1 is SGHVS and CDR2 FNYEAQ. V gave up 0 bases and J gave up 2 bases, with 11 bases separating them.

The DNA of the CDR3 is TGCAGCGTTGAGGACCGGGACACCTCCTACGAGCAGTACTTC. Protein: CSVEDRDTSYEQYF. J is TRBJ2-7 and V is TRBV29-1; D might be TRBD1 (6 bases). CDR3 size: 14 residues. Germline V gene lookup returns CDR1 SQVTM and CDR2 ANQGSEA. V was trimmed by 3 bases and J by 0 bases, leaving 12 bases between them.

The chain combines TRBV5-4 with TRBJ1-2; possible D gene TRBD1, 5 bases. The CDR3 contains 15 residues. With 4 bases removed from V and 1 base from J, the gap between germline ends came to 14 bases. Germline V CDR1 and CDR2: SGHNT, YYREEE (reference sequence). CDR3 amino acids: CASSGGLSGNYGYTF. CDR3 nucleotides: TGTGCCAGCAGCGGGGGACTCTCGGGTAACTATGGCTACACCTTC.

The chain carries TRBV7-9 and TRBJ2-2, with a tentative D call TRBD2 (6 bases). This CDR3 is 16 amino acids long. V was clipped by 5 bases and J by 0 bases, with 13 bases between them. The germline CDR1 and CDR2 sequences are SEHNR and FQNEAQ (reference sequence). In nucleotides, the CDR3 is TGTGCCAGCAGCCCACGGGCTAGCGCGAACACCGGGGAGCTGTTTTTT. Residues: CASSPRASANTGELFF.

The chain couples TRBV19 to TRBJ2-1, with D uncertain. The V gene lost 6 bases and the J gene lost 0 bases, with 9 bases spanning the gap. This CDR3 region has 14 residues. The germline V gene has CDR1 LNHDA and CDR2 SQIVND (reference sequence). The DNA for the CDR3 is TGTGCCAGTAGCAAACAGAGCTCCTACAATGAGCAGTTCTTC. Amino acids: CASSKQSSYNEQFF.

The J gene is TRBJ2-1, the V gene TRBV2, with a tentative D call TRBD2 (6 bases). The V gene lost 8 bases and the J gene lost 3 bases, with 14 bases spanning the gap. This CDR3 has 14 residues. CDR1 and CDR2 (germline): SNHLY, FYNNEI. Here the CDR3 DNA reads TGTGCCAGCTCTGTAGCGGAGTACTACAATGAGCAGTTCTTC. It translates to CASSVAEYYNEQFF.

This chain joins TRBV29-1 and TRBJ2-7; 7 bases match TRBD1. Germline CDR1 and CDR2: SQVTM and ANQGSEA. The trim removed 1 base at V and 6 bases at J, leaving 6 bases unmatched. The CDR3 contains 13 residues. Here the CDR3 reads CSVEGQRGLEQYF. CDR3 coding DNA: TGCAGCGTTGAAGGCCAAAGGGGGCTCGAGCAGTACTTC.

V gene TRBV19 combines with J gene TRBJ2-5, with 11 positions matching TRBD2. The CDR3 loop spans 15 amino acids. Germline V CDR1 and CDR2: LNHDA, SQIVND (reference sequence). After removal of 5 bases from V and 1 base from J, the junction contained 3 bases not matched to a gene. The CDR3 DNA sequence: TGTGCCAGTAGTGTACTAGCGGGAGTCCAAGAGACCCAGTACTTC. Amino acids: CASSVLAGVQETQYF.

This clone was counted a few times. This sequence joins TRBV4-2 and TRBJ2-7, with D possibly matching TRBD2 (6 bases). V dropped 0 bases and J dropped 5 bases, with 14 bases sitting between them. Germline CDR1 LGHNA, CDR2 YNFKEQ. The length of the CDR3 is 15 residues. The CDR3 nucleotides are TGTGCCAGCAGCCAAGAACTAGCTAACTACAACGAGCAGTACTTC. Protein product: CASSQELANYNEQYF.

The chain recombines TRBV30 with TRBJ1-5; no clear D. Germline V gene data show CDR1 as GTSNPN and CDR2 as SVGIG (reference sequence). The CDR3 runs 13 residues. V was shortened by 1 base and J by 7 bases, with 11 bases between the two germline ends. CDR3 sequence: CAWSAEGSQPQHF. CDR3 nucleotide sequence: TGTGCCTGGAGTGCCGAAGGGAGCCAGCCCCAGCATTTT.

This chain connects TRBV13 to TRBJ2-7; TRBD2 agrees at 7 bases. The V gene's germline CDR1 is PRHDT and CDR2 FYEKMQ (reference sequence). The CDR3 length is 12 residues. J was trimmed by 6 bases and V by 2 bases; bases with no gene match: 1. CDR3 nucleotide sequence: TGTGCCAGCAGCTTACGGGGGGTCGAGCAGTACTTC. The encoded protein is CASSLRGVEQYF.

The chain couples TRBV11-2 to TRBJ1-1; a possible D gene is TRBD1 (6 bases). The CDR3 loop spans 15 amino acids. V shed 4 bases and J shed 1 base, with 13 bases lying between them. Germline CDR1 is SGHAT and CDR2 is FQNNGV. CDR3 residues: CASSWPRGGNTEAFF. The DNA for the CDR3 is TGTGCCAGCAGCTGGCCGAGGGGGGGGAACACTGAAGCTTTCTTT. The entire variable domain, with the rest obtained from reference TRBV11-2 and TRBJ1-1, is as follows: EAGVAQSPRYKIIEKRQSVAFWCNPISGHATLYWYQQILGQGPKLLIQFQNNGVVDDSQLPKDRFSAERLKGVDSTLKIQPAKLEDSAVYLCASSWPRGGNTEAFFGQGTRLTVV.

The chain employs TRBV18 and TRBJ2-3; D is perhaps TRBD2 (7 bases). Germline lookup yields CDR1 KGHSH and CDR2 LQKENI. The V gene lost 0 bases and the J gene lost 3 bases, with 16 bases spanning the gap. This CDR3 spans 17 amino acids. CDR3 amino acids: CASSPPWVGGQTDTQYF. As DNA, the CDR3 is TGTGCCAGCTCACCACCGTGGGTCGGGGGGCAAACAGATACGCAGTATTTT. The variable domain in full, with the rest retrieved from reference TRBV18 and TRBJ2-3, is NAGVMQNPRHLVRRRGQEARLRCSPMKGHSHVYWYRQLPEEGLKFMVYLQKENIIDESGMPKERFSAEFPKEGPSILRIQQVVRGDSAAYFCASSPPWVGGQTDTQYFGPGTRLTVL.

The DNA of the CDR3 is TGTGCCAGCAGCCCCGCGGTCATTAGCTACGAGCAGTACTTC. Translated, it gives CASSPAVISYEQYF. The chain combines TRBV7-6 with TRBJ2-7, with D uncertain. The CDR3 covers 14 residues. Germline CDR1 SGHVS, CDR2 FNYEAQ. V was cut by 5 bases and J by 3 bases, with 14 bases left in between.

The V call is TRBV19, the J call TRBJ2-1; TRBD2 agrees at 7 bases. Unmatched junction bases numbered 15, after V lost 6 bases and J lost 4 bases. Germline V gene sequence: CDR1 LNHDA, CDR2 SQIVND (reference sequence). This CDR3 contains 17 residues. CDR3 region: CASSQMGDYPGYNEQFF. In DNA, the CDR3 is TGTGCCAGTAGCCAAATGGGGGACTACCCGGGGTACAATGAGCAGTTCTTC.

The chain joins TRBV7-6 to TRBJ2-5; D ambiguous. Germline loops: CDR1 SGHVS, CDR2 FNYEAQ. This CDR3 has 16 amino acids. Deletions cut 6 bases from V and 1 base from J, with 18 bases between. CDR3 bases: TGTGCCAGCAGTTCTTTTGCCCCCACGGGCCAAGAGACCCAGTACTTC. Residues: CASSSFAPTGQETQYF. Full variable domain (missing parts from reference TRBV7-6 and TRBJ2-5): GAGVSQSPRYKVTKRGQDVALRCDPISGHVSLYWYRQALGQGPEFLTYFNYEAQQDKSGLPNDRFSAERPEGSISTLTIQRTEQRDSAMYRCASSSFAPTGQETQYFGPGTRLLVL.

This chain joins TRBV7-9 and TRBJ2-5, with 8 bases that match TRBD2. The CDR3 has 17 amino acids. CDR1 and CDR2 (germline): SEHNR, FQNEAQ (reference sequence). V lost 2 bases, J lost 4 bases, and 12 bases stayed unmatched. The CDR3: CASSLRGGEVLVETQYF. The CDR3, as DNA: TGTGCCAGCAGCTTACGGGGGGGCGAAGTATTGGTAGAGACCCAGTACTTC.